This TCR beta chain is drawn from a study of cytomegalovirus exposure and HLA in healthy donors. Study-wide results and caveats: A later analysis by the authors found several of the most significant clusters apparently linked to common viral pathogens. The authors listed around 150 TCR beta chains as cytomegalovirus-associated.

A remark on this clone: Its antigen is as yet unknown.

Primers included in the PCR were 60 Vbeta and 13 Jbeta primers. Data came from immunoSEQ multiplex PCR; TCRdb stores just in-frame clones and leaves some out. The sample shows approximately 120,000 clones, 77% of them seen only once. The CDR3 loop spans 17 amino acids. Losses at the gene ends were 5 bases for V and 2 bases for J; bases not matched to a gene: 9. Germline assignment: CDR1 SNHLY and CDR2 FYNNEI. The chain has TRBV2 and TRBJ2-1, with TRBD2 matching 10 bases. Sequenced input: PBMCs. The receptor comes from a woman aged 40 to 50 in good health and CMV-seropositive. CDR3 in amino acids: CASSRTSGPGPYNEQFF. CDR3 DNA sequence: TGTGCCAGCAGTCGGACTAGCGGCCCTGGGCCCTACAATGAGCAGTTCTTC.